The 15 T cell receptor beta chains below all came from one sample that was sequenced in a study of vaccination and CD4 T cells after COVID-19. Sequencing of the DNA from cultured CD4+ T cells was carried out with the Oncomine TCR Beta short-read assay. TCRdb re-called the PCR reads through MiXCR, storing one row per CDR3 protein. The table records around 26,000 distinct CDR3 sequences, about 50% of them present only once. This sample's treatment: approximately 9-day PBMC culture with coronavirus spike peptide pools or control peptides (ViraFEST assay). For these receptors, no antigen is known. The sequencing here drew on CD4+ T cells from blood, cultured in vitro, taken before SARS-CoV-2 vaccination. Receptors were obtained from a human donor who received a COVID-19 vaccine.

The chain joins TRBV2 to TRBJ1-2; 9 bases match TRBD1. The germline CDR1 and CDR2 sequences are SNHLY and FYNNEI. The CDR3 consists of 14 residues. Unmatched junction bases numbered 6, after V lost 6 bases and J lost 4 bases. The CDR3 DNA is TGTGCCAGCAGCTACGGACAGGGGAGCTATGGCTACACCTTC. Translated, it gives CASSYGQGSYGYTF.

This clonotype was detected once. The CDR3 region is CASSEAGYAWNEQYF. Written as DNA, the CDR3 is TGTGCCAGCAGTGAAGCGGGGTACGCTTGGAACGAGCAGTACTTC. The chain is built from TRBV6-1 and TRBJ2-7; D is uncertain. The germline V gene encodes CDR1 MNHNS and CDR2 SASEGT. Deletions cut 0 bases from V and 5 bases from J, with 14 bases between. This CDR3 is built from 15 residues.

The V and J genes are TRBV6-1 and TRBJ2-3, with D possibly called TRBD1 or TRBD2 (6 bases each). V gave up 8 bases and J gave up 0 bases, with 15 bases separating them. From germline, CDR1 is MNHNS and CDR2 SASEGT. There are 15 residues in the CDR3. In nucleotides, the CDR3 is TGTGCCAGCCGGAGGGGGGCCGTAAGCACAGATACGCAGTATTTT. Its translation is CASRRGAVSTDTQYF.

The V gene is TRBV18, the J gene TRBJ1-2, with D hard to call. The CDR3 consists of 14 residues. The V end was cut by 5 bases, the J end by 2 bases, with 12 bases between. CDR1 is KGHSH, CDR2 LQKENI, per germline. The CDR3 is CASSSRTENYGYTF. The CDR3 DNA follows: TGTGCCAGCTCATCTCGGACCGAAAACTATGGCTACACCTTC.

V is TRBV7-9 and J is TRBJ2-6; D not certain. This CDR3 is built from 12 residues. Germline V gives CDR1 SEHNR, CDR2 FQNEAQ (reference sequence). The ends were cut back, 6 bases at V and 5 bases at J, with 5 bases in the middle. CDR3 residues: CASSERANVLTF. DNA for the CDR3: TGTGCCAGCAGTGAGCGGGCCAACGTCCTGACTTTC.

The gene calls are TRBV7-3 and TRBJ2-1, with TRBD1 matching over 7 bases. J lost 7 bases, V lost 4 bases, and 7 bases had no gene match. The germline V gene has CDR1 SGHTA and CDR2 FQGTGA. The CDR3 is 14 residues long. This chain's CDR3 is CASSSQTGSNEQFF. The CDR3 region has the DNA TGTGCCAGCAGCTCCCAGACAGGGAGTAATGAGCAGTTCTTC.

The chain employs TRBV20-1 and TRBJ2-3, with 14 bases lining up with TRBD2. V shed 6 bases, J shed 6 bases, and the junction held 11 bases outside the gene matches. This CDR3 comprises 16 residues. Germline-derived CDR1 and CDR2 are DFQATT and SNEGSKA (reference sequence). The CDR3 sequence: CSAPGLAGGRLDTQYF. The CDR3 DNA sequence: TGCAGTGCCCCCGGACTAGCGGGGGGCCGTCTGGATACGCAGTATTTT.

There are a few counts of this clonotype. The CDR3 region is CASSKYHNTGELFF. Here the CDR3 DNA reads TGTGCCAGCTCTAAGTATCATAACACCGGGGAGCTGTTTTTT. This rearrangement joins TRBV6-1 to TRBJ2-2; D is undetermined. Per germline, CDR1 MNHNS and CDR2 SASEGT. V was pared by 8 bases and J by 2 bases, with 12 bases between. This CDR3 comprises 14 residues.

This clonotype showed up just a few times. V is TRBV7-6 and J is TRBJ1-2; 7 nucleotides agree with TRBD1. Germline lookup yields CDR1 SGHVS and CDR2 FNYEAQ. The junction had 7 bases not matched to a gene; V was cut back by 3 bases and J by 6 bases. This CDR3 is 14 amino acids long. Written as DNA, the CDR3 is TGTGCCAGCAGCTTGGGGGAGGGGGCGCATGGCTACACCTTC. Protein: CASSLGEGAHGYTF.

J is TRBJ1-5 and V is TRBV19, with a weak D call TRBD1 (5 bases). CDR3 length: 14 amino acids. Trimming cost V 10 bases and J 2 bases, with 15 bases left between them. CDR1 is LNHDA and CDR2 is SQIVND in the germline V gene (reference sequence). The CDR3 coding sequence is TGTGCCACCACCGGGGGAAATGGCAATCAGCCCCAGCATTTT. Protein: CATTGGNGNQPQHF. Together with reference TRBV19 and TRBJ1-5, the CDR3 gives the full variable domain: DGGITQSPKYLFRKEGQNVTLSCEQNLNHDAMYWYRQDPGQGLRLIYYSQIVNDFQKGDIAEGYSVSREKKESFPLTVTSAQKNPTAFYLCATTGGNGNQPQHFGDGTRLSIL.

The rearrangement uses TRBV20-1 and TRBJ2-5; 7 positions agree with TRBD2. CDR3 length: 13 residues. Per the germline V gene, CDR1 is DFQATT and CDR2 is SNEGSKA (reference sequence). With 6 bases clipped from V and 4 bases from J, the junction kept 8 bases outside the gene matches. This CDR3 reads CSAPRTGGETQYF. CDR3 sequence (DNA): TGCAGTGCCCCCCGGACGGGAGGAGAGACCCAGTACTTC.

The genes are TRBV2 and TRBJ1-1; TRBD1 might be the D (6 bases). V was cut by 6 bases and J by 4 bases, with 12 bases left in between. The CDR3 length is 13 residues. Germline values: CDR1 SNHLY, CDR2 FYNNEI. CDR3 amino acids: CASRATGTTEAFF. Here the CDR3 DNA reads TGTGCCAGCAGGGCTACAGGGACCACTGAAGCTTTCTTT.

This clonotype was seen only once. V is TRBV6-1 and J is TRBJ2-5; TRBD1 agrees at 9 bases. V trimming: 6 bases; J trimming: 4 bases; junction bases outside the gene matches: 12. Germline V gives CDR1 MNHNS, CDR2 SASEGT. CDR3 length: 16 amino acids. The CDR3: CASSRPRQGGLETQYF. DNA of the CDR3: TGTGCCAGCAGCCGCCCGAGACAGGGGGGGCTAGAGACCCAGTACTTC.

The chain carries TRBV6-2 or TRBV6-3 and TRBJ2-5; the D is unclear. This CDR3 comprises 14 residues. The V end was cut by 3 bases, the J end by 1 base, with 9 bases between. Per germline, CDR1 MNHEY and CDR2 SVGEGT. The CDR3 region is CASSYGWGQETQYF. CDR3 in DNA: TGTGCCAGCAGTTATGGGTGGGGCCAAGAGACCCAGTACTTC.

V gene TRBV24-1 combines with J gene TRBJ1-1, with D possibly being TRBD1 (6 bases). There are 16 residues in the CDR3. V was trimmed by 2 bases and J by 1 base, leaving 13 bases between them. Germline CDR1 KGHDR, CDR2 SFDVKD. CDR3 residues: CATSDSRDRWNTEAFF. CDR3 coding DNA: TGTGCCACCAGTGATTCTCGAGACAGGTGGAACACTGAAGCTTTCTTT.